Listed below are T cell receptor beta chains from one sample, sequenced in a study of T cells in Graves' hyperthyroidism and ophthalmopathy. TCRdb reprocessed the multiplex PCR reads via MiXCR and lists one record per CDR3 protein. The repertoire holds about 380,000 distinct CDR3 sequences, around 20% seen once, with around two fifths in the top ten. The sample consisted of blood. All receptors come from a man between 18 and 35 years old with Graves' ophthalmopathy. The CDR3 runs from the conserved cysteine through the conserved F or W. The D gene is left open where the match is weak. For some rows the clone size is stated as once, few or many, or as a class when expanded; others skip it.

d_call j_call v_call clone_size cdr3_aa
NA TRBJ2-7 TRBV27 many CASSLEYIPLEQYF
NA TRBJ2-7 TRBV20-1 few CSARDLGGRTDSYEQYF
TRBD2 TRBJ2-1 TRBV2 many CASSWTPGLAGNEQFF
TRBD1 TRBJ1-5 TRBV7-9 many CASSFETGFQPQHF
TRBD2 TRBJ2-3 TRBV2 many CASILGLATFTDTQYF
NA TRBJ2-6 TRBV7-9 NA CASSVGGESGANVLTF
TRBD1 TRBJ2-2 TRBV12-3/TRBV12-4 few CASSLGPGDRGSYGELFF
TRBD2 TRBJ2-3 TRBV24-1 NA CATSDLSGGPDTQYF
NA TRBJ2-5 TRBV10-2 NA CASNGTAVESQYF
NA TRBJ2-5 TRBV6-1 many CASSSVRDQETQYF
NA TRBJ1-4 TRBV12-3/TRBV12-4 many CASTSRGTEKLFF
NA TRBJ1-2 TRBV12-3/TRBV12-4 many CASSATPEGYGYTF
NA TRBJ2-3 TRBV20-1 NA CSAPMGGDPTDTQYF
TRBD2 TRBJ2-7 TRBV6-1 many CASTPSGGNEQYF
NA TRBJ1-1 TRBV7-9 few CASTWSGRSPDTEAFF
TRBD1 TRBJ1-5 TRBV7-9 NA CASSDRQGGSNQHF
TRBD1 TRBJ2-6 TRBV28 many CASSLGQGIAGANVLTF
NA TRBJ1-4 TRBV7-9 many CASSSEQGLGEKLFF
TRBD1 TRBJ1-5 TRBV20-1 many CSARGDRDQPQHF
TRBD1 TRBJ2-7 TRBV4-1 few CASRGQGALEQYF
TRBD2 TRBJ2-3 TRBV12-5 NA CASGLGREWGAGADTQYF
NA TRBJ2-2 TRBV12-3/TRBV12-4 many CAIHPGTANTGELFF
NA TRBJ1-5 TRBV7-8 many CASSSLGEPGNQPQHF
TRBD1 TRBJ1-2 TRBV12-3/TRBV12-4 many CASTSYRDSYGYTF
TRBD2 TRBJ2-3 TRBV18 NA CASSSGGRWPLTDTQYF
NA TRBJ2-3 TRBV7-2 NA CASSKRDPRTDTQYF
NA TRBJ1-2 TRBV7-9 many CASSPTAIRHGYTF
TRBD2 TRBJ2-7 TRBV3-1 few CASSQDATGLAGAYEQYF
NA TRBJ2-1 TRBV7-9 many CASSLAGQGWNEQFF
TRBD1 TRBJ1-6 TRBV6-4 NA CASSGPTGTLHF
TRBD2 TRBJ2-5 TRBV20-1 many CSAREAGALETQYF
TRBD2 TRBJ2-7 TRBV7-9 NA CASSLSSGGLYEQYF
NA TRBJ1-2 TRBV5-6 NA CASSLGVESSGGYTF
NA TRBJ1-3 TRBV20-1 few CSTYSGNTIYF
NA TRBJ2-7 TRBV7-2 many CASSQAYEQYF
NA TRBJ1-2 TRBV29-1 NA CSVVSGPGDGYTF
NA TRBJ2-1 TRBV11-2 many CASSLVMRPWDEQFF
TRBD1 TRBJ2-7 TRBV28 many CASSWAGGYEQYF
TRBD1 TRBJ2-4 TRBV12-3/TRBV12-4 many CASSTLQGDIQYF
NA TRBJ1-5 TRBV20-1 many CSAPSAGPGNQPQHF
TRBD2 TRBJ2-1 TRBV5-6 NA CVSRLTSGGSNEQFF
TRBD2 TRBJ2-5 TRBV4-1 few CASSQDRGAGAKQETQYF
NA TRBJ2-3 TRBV20-1 NA CSAEGRLLPPFHRDTQYF
TRBD2 TRBJ2-5 TRBV18 NA CASSPPGTSGKETQYF
NA TRBJ1-1 TRBV19 few CASSGAADTEAFF